Each of the 20 T cell receptor beta chains below was sequenced from the same sample in a study of beta chain features in type 1 diabetes. The antigens these receptors bind are not known. Study observations and caveats: People with Type 1 diabetes carried modestly yet significantly shorter TCRB CDR3s in all four CD4+ subsets.

Expressed TCRB transcripts were sequenced after all isolated RNA was converted to cDNA. Sequencing was performed with immunoSEQ multiplex PCR; in TCRdb, only in-frame clones are kept and a portion is missing. The sample comprises under 350,000 clones, about 13% of which are singletons, and 0.015% to 0.02% rests with the top ten. Sequencing input: naive CD4+ T cells from blood. Source of these receptors: a young man with type 1 diabetes.

This clone has just a few counts. The chain joins TRBV6-6 to TRBJ2-1, with TRBD2 identical over 9 bases. Germline assignment: CDR1 MNHNY and CDR2 SVGAGI (reference sequence). Trimming took 3 bases from V and 10 from J; bases not matched to a gene: 7. The CDR3 covers 14 residues. The CDR3 sequence is CASSYGTRGGEQFF. CDR3 DNA sequence: TGTGCCAGCAGTTATGGGACGCGGGGGGGGGAGCAGTTCTTC.

This clone was recorded a few times. The rearrangement joins TRBV6-5 to TRBJ1-1; TRBD1 matches 7 bases. Germline loops: CDR1 MNHEY, CDR2 SVGAGI. J was trimmed by 1 base and V by 6 bases; bases with no gene match: 5. The CDR3 is made up of 14 amino acids. CDR3 region: CASSLWDRNTEAFF. The CDR3 DNA is TGTGCCAGCAGCCTCTGGGACAGGAACACTGAAGCTTTCTTT.

In its sample, this clone was seen a few times. The chain carries TRBV5-1 and TRBJ2-7; TRBD2 agrees at 7 bases. Trimming cost V 0 bases and J 0 bases; bases outside gene matches: 6. The CDR3 extends over 16 amino acids. Germline V CDR1 and CDR2: SGHRS, YFSETQ. Here the CDR3 DNA reads TGCGCCAGCAGCTTGGGAGCGGGATCGAGCTCCTACGAGCAGTACTTC. Its protein is CASSLGAGSSSYEQYF.

This clone has only a few counts. This chain connects TRBV5-1 to TRBJ1-1; D not certain. The CDR3 runs to 13 residues. From germline, CDR1 is SGHRS and CDR2 YFSETQ. V was shortened by 2 bases and J by 5 bases, with 10 bases between the two germline ends. Written as DNA, the CDR3 is TGCGCCAGCAGCTTACGACACGTGACTGAAGCTTTCTTT. It encodes CASSLRHVTEAFF.

This clone was recorded a few times. This chain connects TRBV30 to TRBJ2-5; tentatively, D is TRBD2 (6 bases). Trimming took 2 bases from V and 4 from J, leaving 20 bases between them. Germline V lookup: CDR1 GTSNPN, CDR2 SVGIG (reference sequence). This CDR3 comprises 16 residues. The CDR3 here is CAWSIRAGPFLETQYF. The CDR3 region has the DNA TGTGCCTGGAGTATCAGGGCGGGACCTTTCTTAGAGACCCAGTACTTC. Based on the CDR3 plus reference TRBV30 and TRBJ2-5, the full variable domain is SQTIHQWPATLVQPVGSPLSLECTVEGTSNPNLYWYRQAAGRGLQLLFYSVGIGQISSEVPQNLSASRPQDRQFILSSKKLLLSDSGFYLCAWSIRAGPFLETQYFGPGTRLLVL.

J is TRBJ2-7 and V is TRBV7-8; D possibly corresponds to TRBD2 (6 bases). The CDR3 totals 14 residues. V lost 3 bases and J lost 3, with 12 bases in between. The germline V gene encodes CDR1 SGHVS and CDR2 FQNEAQ. This CDR3 reads CASSFVEEGYEQYF. CDR3 bases: TGTGCCAGCAGCTTTGTGGAGGAGGGCTACGAGCAGTACTTC.

In its sample, this clone was seen a few times. This sequence joins TRBV7-2 and TRBJ1-5; the D gene is possibly TRBD1 (5 bases). The CDR3 loop spans 15 amino acids. The germline CDR1 and CDR2 sequences are SGHTA and FQGNSA. The V gene lost 1 base and the J gene lost 4 bases, with 11 bases spanning the gap. The CDR3: CASSLGLAGNQPQHF. The CDR3 DNA is TGTGCCAGCAGCTTAGGCCTGGCAGGGAATCAGCCCCAGCATTTT.

This chain uses TRBV5-1 with TRBJ1-2; D call uncertain. Trimming pared 0 bases from V and 8 bases from J, leaving 11 bases between. Germline V gives CDR1 SGHRS, CDR2 YFSETQ. The CDR3 totals 13 residues. The CDR3 bases are TGCGCCAGCAGCTTGGACGGACCTAGCGGCTACACCTTC. Translation gives CASSLDGPSGYTF.

The gene calls are TRBV5-6 and TRBJ2-7; 7 bases fit TRBD2. J lost 7 bases, V lost 2 bases, and 9 bases had no gene match. CDR1 and CDR2 from the germline V gene are SGHDT and YYEEEE. This CDR3 spans 14 amino acids. The CDR3 loop is CASSFGRTAEEQYF. Here the CDR3 DNA reads TGTGCCAGCAGCTTCGGGAGGACCGCCGAAGAGCAGTACTTC. Combining the CDR3 with reference TRBV5-6 and TRBJ2-7 gives the whole variable domain DAGVTQSPTHLIKTRGQQVTLRCSPKSGHDTVSWYQQALGQGPQFIFQYYEEEERQRGNFPDRFSGHQFPNYSSELNVNALLLGDSALYLCASSFGRTAEEQYFGPGTRLTVT.

This clone was observed a handful of times. This chain connects TRBV19 to TRBJ2-5; D is perhaps TRBD1 (6 bases). Germline assignment: CDR1 LNHDA and CDR2 SQIVND (reference sequence). Trimming left V 8 bases short and J 5 bases short, with 12 bases between. This CDR3 is 12 amino acids long. This CDR3 reads CASSNRDETQYF. DNA of the CDR3: TGTGCCAGTTCAAACAGGGATGAGACCCAGTACTTC.

The chain uses TRBV10-3 and TRBJ2-1; D is uncertain. The CDR3 runs 15 residues. Germline V gene lookup returns CDR1 ENHRY and CDR2 SYGVKD. V dropped 0 bases and J dropped 0 bases, with 6 bases sitting between them. The CDR3 spells CAISESFGSYNEQFF. The CDR3 nucleotides read TGTGCCATCAGTGAGTCCTTCGGCTCCTACAATGAGCAGTTCTTC.

The chain links TRBV5-1 to TRBJ1-1, with D possibly TRBD1 on 5 matching bases. The germline V gene has CDR1 SGHRS and CDR2 YFSETQ. The CDR3 loop spans 14 amino acids. V lost 0 bases, J lost 1 base, and 7 bases lay in between. CDR3 region: CASSLGQTNTEAFF. The CDR3, as DNA: TGCGCCAGCAGCTTGGGACAGACGAACACTGAAGCTTTCTTT.

The J gene is TRBJ2-3, the V gene TRBV28, with TRBD1 identical over 10 bases. The J segment lost 0 bases and the V segment lost 8 bases, leaving 11 bases of the junction unmatched. CDR3 length: 17 residues. The V gene's germline CDR1 is MDHEN and CDR2 SYDVKM. In nucleotides, the CDR3 is TGTGCCAGCGGGACAGGGGCGCCAAGTGGGAGCACAGATACGCAGTATTTT. Its protein product is CASGTGAPSGSTDTQYF.

The rearrangement links TRBV2 to TRBJ2-7; 12 bases map to TRBD2. This CDR3 spans 17 amino acids. Germline CDR1 SNHLY, CDR2 FYNNEI. V was pared by 6 bases and J by 0 bases, with 9 bases of the junction left unmatched. The CDR3 nucleotides read TGTGCCAGCAGCCCTGGACTAGCGGGACTCGCCTCCTACGAGCAGTACTTC. This translates into CASSPGLAGLASYEQYF.

CDR3 coding DNA: TGTGCCAGCAGTTCCGGGACAGGGAGCAATGAGCAGTTCTTC. Amino acids: CASSSGTGSNEQFF. V is TRBV6-1 and J is TRBJ2-1; TRBD1 matches 9 bases. The CDR3 runs 14 residues. The germline CDR1 and CDR2 sequences are MNHNS and SASEGT. The V gene end was trimmed by 5 bases and the J gene end by 6 bases; junction bases not matched to a gene: 5.

The chain carries TRBV14 and TRBJ2-7; D possibly corresponds to TRBD1 (6 bases). The CDR3 length is 16 residues. Germline values: CDR1 SGHDN, CDR2 FVKESK. V lost 0 bases to trimming and J lost 1 base, with 13 bases between them. The CDR3 region is CASSQEPWTASYEQYF. CDR3 bases: TGTGCCAGCAGCCAAGAACCTTGGACAGCTTCCTACGAGCAGTACTTC.

This sequence joins TRBV18 and TRBJ1-2; 9 bases are a match to TRBD1. Trimming cost V 3 bases and J 6 bases; bases outside gene matches: 8. The CDR3 consists of 15 residues. CDR1 KGHSH and CDR2 LQKENI come from the germline V gene. The CDR3 region has the DNA TGTGCCAGCTCACCTGGGACAGGGAGGAATCATGGCTACACCTTC. Translation gives CASSPGTGRNHGYTF.

The rearrangement links TRBV28 to TRBJ1-1; 10 bases agree with TRBD1. Germline assignment: CDR1 MDHEN and CDR2 SYDVKM. V dropped 6 bases and J dropped 6; count of bases not matched to a gene: 13. The CDR3 is 16 residues long. In nucleotides, the CDR3 is TGTGCCAGCAGCCGTGGACAGGGGGTGGGGGATGCTGAAGCTTTCTTT. It encodes CASSRGQGVGDAEAFF.

There are a few counts of this clone. The V gene is TRBV28, the J gene TRBJ2-7, with TRBD1 matching over 10 bases. The junction had 6 bases not matched to a gene; V was cut back by 5 bases and J by 2 bases. The CDR3 is made up of 15 amino acids. Germline CDR1 MDHEN, CDR2 SYDVKM. CDR3 residues: CASSLSGTGAYEQYF. In DNA form, the CDR3 reads TGTGCCAGCAGTCTATCCGGGACAGGGGCCTACGAGCAGTACTTC.

This clone showed up just a few times. The chain employs TRBV14 and TRBJ1-2, with D maybe TRBD1 (5 bases). V gave up 6 bases and J gave up 3 bases, with 17 bases separating them. The CDR3 is made up of 15 amino acids. The V gene's germline CDR1 is SGHDN and CDR2 FVKESK. The CDR3 protein is CASSRRATVDYGYTF. The CDR3 nucleotides read TGTGCCAGCAGTCGCAGGGCGACAGTAGACTATGGCTACACCTTC.